This T cell receptor beta chain came from a study of metastatic and nonmetastatic thyroid tumors. Across the whole study: Blood and tumor or nodule tissue repertoires from malignant and benign thyroid patients were compared. Points from the study as a whole: Benign nodules reportedly had significantly lower TCR beta diversity than malignant thyroid tumors in blood and tumor.

Thyroid surgery was performed in patients who had received no treatment beforehand. This CDR3 has 15 amino acids. The junction had 13 bases not matched to a gene; V was cut back by 9 bases and J by 4 bases. Germline CDR1 is MNHNS and CDR2 is SASEGT. Per the authors' pipeline: A papillary thyroid cancer distant-metastasis classifier was built from CDR3 differences across clinicopathological groups. TCRdb re-called the PCR reads through MiXCR. V and J calls and clone size were set by TCRdb, not the authors. In the table there are about 15,000 clones, almost 35% of which are singletons. This clone is medium-sized within its sample. Its specificity is unknown.

The sample comprised tumor tissue. This clonotype originated in a female donor with papillary thyroid cancer or a benign thyroid nodule (not recorded which). Some clones in this sample may be carry-over from other donors' samples. J is TRBJ2-7 and V is TRBV6-1; TRBD2 agrees at 9 bases. For the CDR3, the DNA is TGTGCCAGTTCCTCCGGGACTAGCTTACCTTACGAGCAGTACTTC. The encoded protein is CASSSGTSLPYEQYF.